These T cell receptor beta chains were read from a single sample in a study of vaccination and CD4 T cells after COVID-19. What these receptors recognize is not known. TCRdb redid the calling of the PCR reads with MiXCR, one entry per CDR3 protein. The sample has approximately 9,500 distinct CDR3 sequences; approximately 45% are singletons. The sample was CD4+ T cells from blood, cultured in vitro. The receptors come from a human donor in good health. The CDR3 runs from the conserved cysteine through the conserved F or W. D genes are given only for firm matches.

v_gene,d_gene,CDR3aa
TRBV20-1,.,CSASPGTAGYGYTF
TRBV20-1,.,CSAPDQNYGYTF
TRBV28,TRBD1,CASSSAGEGARGYTF
TRBV2,TRBD2,CASRTGTSGWGRETQYF
TRBV11-3,.,CASSLERTGELFF
TRBV27,TRBD1,CASSQGQGLFGYTF
TRBV24-1,TRBD2,CATSDLRDGGKTQYF
TRBV20-1,TRBD1,CSARDRQGSFSYGYTF
TRBV7-6,.,CASSLTAGARNQPQHF
TRBV5-3,.,CASSTAVTNTGELFF
TRBV20-1,.,CSSQGGINQPQHF
TRBV20-1,.,CSASTGTQDTQYF
TRBV6-2/TRBV6-3,TRBD1,CASSQGAEAFF
TRBV21-1,.,CASTHPLNGPDTQYF
TRBV28,.,CASRGRGSSEAFF
TRBV2,TRBD2,CASSDGTSGSTDTQYF
TRBV18,.,CASSSSRREATEAFF
TRBV6-2/TRBV6-3,.,CASSAGTGANVLTF
TRBV24-1,TRBD1,CATSDFRTGGTDTQYF
TRBV11-2,TRBD1,CASSPDRGQAYEQYF
TRBV7-3,.,CASSKRATTQETQYF
TRBV19,.,CASSQTQGRSYNEQFF
TRBV5-4,.,CASSLSRVSYNEQFF
TRBV27,TRBD1,CASSLRTGNTGELFF
TRBV27,.,CASSSDGSSYEQYF
TRBV19,.,CASPNPGTNGYTF
TRBV25-1,.,CASSERGGIHQPQHF
TRBV28,TRBD1,CASSLPPGQTTNEKLFF
TRBV7-9,.,CASNNPGQPWEAFF
TRBV7-9,TRBD2,CASSLQAGGQQYF
TRBV7-9,.,CASSLAREYEQYF
TRBV20-1,TRBD1,CSARARDRSYTDTQYF
TRBV20-1,.,CSAIRQGSSYNSPLHF
TRBV15,.,CATSRDPWSSGNTIYF
TRBV12-3/TRBV12-4,.,CASSRKGNTEAFF
TRBV20-1,.,CSARDLRYNEQFF
TRBV27,.,CASSLRGFGYEQYF